This TCR beta chain was observed in a study of CD8 T cells in Susac syndrome (dated 2019 in TCRdb). For context, the study as a whole: The study used repertoire sequencing to test whether antigen drove CD8+ T cell activation and differentiation in Susac syndrome. Clonality of the CD8+ T cell repertoire was compared between 11 to 12 healthy donors, about 14 Susac syndrome patients and around 16 multiple sclerosis patients.

Including the terminal cysteine and phenylalanine, the CDR3 comprises 15 residues. Only the CDR3 DNA is retained, 45 bases long and in frame from the first base. The germline V gene supplies CDR1 LGHNA and CDR2 YSLEER. The V end gives up 0 bases and the J end 7 bases, leaving 8 bases in the junction not matched to a gene. Peripheral blood CD8+ and CD4+ T cells from healthy donors, Susac syndrome patients and multiple sclerosis patients were profiled using high-throughput TCR beta sequencing. The healthy donors served as controls matched for age and sex. Bulk CD8+ and CD4+ T cells were purified by magnetic negative isolation, while CD8+ TEMRA cells were enriched using FACS. Blood was collected in EDTA tubes and processed within 24 hours, with PBMCs isolated through density gradient centrifugation. PBMCs intended for TCR sequencing were cryopreserved in liquid nitrogen and were subsequently thawed in a 37 degrees C water bath. Purity of sorted or isolated CD4+, CD8+ and CD8+ TEMRA cells was at least 90%.

RNA was extracted using the RNeasy kit, and roughly 0.5 to 1 ug of the RNA was reverse transcribed with random hexamers. TCR beta CDR3 regions were amplified with the immunoSEQ multiplex PCR assay covering 54 Vbeta and 13 Jbeta segments. PCR amplification bias was corrected by using a synthetic template baseline for primer optimization and computational correction. Per the source publication's procedure: Reads were annotated to V, D and J genes according to IMGT and were analyzed with immunoSEQ Analyzer, with only productive sequences retained. Clonality was computed as one minus Shannon entropy normalized by log2 of the number of productive unique sequences. For each patient and control, public and private clones were evaluated within the 100 most prevalent clones. Clones were defined as Susac-specific when absent from the healthy and MS cohorts, from approximately 1,100 published viral clones and from other ImmuneACCESS disease sequences. TCRdb itself trimmed the public reads at Q25 with fastp, ran MiXCR and retained productive beta chains. Duplicate CDR3 protein sequences are folded into a single record with the most common DNA and genes. What appears here as the V and J calls and clone size reflects TCRdb's work, not the paper's. In this sample the table shows more than 75,000 distinct CDR3 sequences, 90% to 95% of which occur a single time. The ten biggest clones cover about 0.3% of the sample.

About this clonotype itself: Its antigen is currently not known. Per-base quality was not reported, and no clone a single base away is much larger than it.

Broader findings and caveats from the paper: The study acknowledged that relatively few individuals were included in the TCR sequencing and HLA analysis.

The sequencing sample was made of CD8+ T cells from PBMCs. This chain joins TRBV4-3 to TRBJ2-7; the junction holds 8 bases that match TRBD2. This receptor was taken from a human donor in good health. The CDR3: CASSQDRSGGGEQYF. At the DNA level, the sequence is TGCGCCAGCAGCCAAGATAGGAGCGGGGGAGGGGAGCAGTACTTC.